This TCR beta chain appears in the sequencing data of a study of graft-versus-host responses after intestinal transplantation. Across the study: Multivisceral, liver-intestinal, or isolated intestinal grafts went to recipients. Regarding the study as a whole: The study associated peak circulating GvH clone levels with early post-transplant HvG declines.

Per germline, CDR1 WSHSY and CDR2 SAAADI. The CDR3 contains 10 residues. The V end was cut by 5 bases, the J end by 4 bases, with 3 bases between. To note about this clone: Its antigen is unidentified.

TCRdb's copy holds only in-frame clones and misses some; the assay was immunoSEQ multiplex PCR. The sample gives about 85,000 clones, 80% to 85% of which show up once; 15% to 20% is in the top ten. V is TRBV10-2 and J is TRBJ2-7; no clear D. The sequencing here drew on unstimulated CD8+ T cells sorted from spleen or lymph node cells, taken before intestinal transplant. The sequence derives from a human donor who received an intestinal transplant. The CDR3 spells CASSRYEQYF. The CDR3 DNA reads TGCGCCAGCAGTAGGTACGAGCAGTACTTC.